One and the same sample provided the 25 T cell receptor beta chains below, sequenced in a study of regulatory T cells in long-lasting Graves disease. Time point indicated: persistent/refractory GD, antithyroid drugs over 5 years with positive TRAb. After RNA was extracted from PBMCs, the TCR library was made from it. CDR3 regions were amplified by Arm-PCR using iRepertoire HTBI primers to build TCR beta libraries. TCRdb itself ran the multiplex PCR reads through MiXCR, one entry per CDR3 protein. The sample lists about 660,000 distinct CDR3 sequences, around 32% occurring once. Material: peripheral blood mononuclear cells (PBMCs), obtained when the disease was refractory, from a patient treated with antithyroid drugs. The receptor source for this set is a female donor with Graves disease.

The chain has TRBV10-3 and TRBJ1-2; D is unclear. Trimming took off 3 bases at V and 5 bases at J, with 7 bases between the two ends. Germline lookup yields CDR1 ENHRY and CDR2 SYGVKD. The CDR3 contains 12 residues. The CDR3 bases are TGTGCCATCAGTGACAGTTCTTATGGCTACACCTTC. Encoded protein: CAISDSSYGYTF.

V gene TRBV12-3 or TRBV12-4 combines with J gene TRBJ2-2, with TRBD2 matching 10 bases. Losses at the gene ends were 4 bases for V and 4 bases for J; bases not matched to a gene: 6. The CDR3 covers 16 residues. In DNA, the CDR3 is TGTGCCAGCAGTTACCCTAGCGGGAGTGGCACCGGGGAGCTGTTTTTT. It yields the protein CASSYPSGSGTGELFF.

The V call is TRBV28, the J call TRBJ1-2, with 10 bases that match TRBD1. The germline V gene encodes CDR1 MDHEN and CDR2 SYDVKM. The CDR3 totals 13 residues. The junction had 3 bases not matched to a gene; V was cut back by 6 bases and J by 5 bases. The CDR3 protein is CASRTGGRYGYTF. CDR3 bases: TGTGCCAGCAGGACAGGGGGCCGGTATGGCTACACCTTC.

This clonotype was seen ten or more times. The CDR3 here is CASSQEGAPGTQYF. As DNA, the CDR3 is TGTGCCAGCAGCCAAGAGGGTGCCCCTGGGACCCAGTACTTC. The chain couples TRBV3-1 to TRBJ2-5, with D hard to call. V lost 0 bases to trimming and J lost 7 bases, with 12 bases between them. Germline CDR1 reads LGHDT; CDR2 reads YNNKEL (reference sequence). This CDR3 has 14 amino acids.

This chain links TRBV10-3 with TRBJ1-1, with D possibly being TRBD1 (5 bases). V was cut by 3 bases and J by 1 base, with 9 bases left in between. The germline CDR1 and CDR2 sequences are ENHRY and SYGVKD. This CDR3 region has 14 residues. This chain's CDR3 is CAISDGGTNTEAFF. The CDR3 bases are TGTGCCATCAGTGATGGAGGGACGAACACTGAAGCTTTCTTT.

This clonotype occurred many times. The genes are TRBV28 and TRBJ1-2; D is unresolved. The V and J ends lost 6 bases and 4 bases respectively, with 12 bases between them. The CDR3 contains 13 residues. Germline V CDR1 and CDR2: MDHEN, SYDVKM. The CDR3 DNA is TGTGCCAGCAGCCCCGAGATCCCCTATGGCTACACCTTC. Translation gives CASSPEIPYGYTF.

This clonotype was counted many times. The J gene is TRBJ1-2, the V gene TRBV28; tentatively, D is TRBD1 (5 bases). Germline CDR1 reads MDHEN; CDR2 reads SYDVKM. The CDR3 runs 17 residues. The V and J ends lost 7 bases and 0 bases respectively, with 21 bases between them. CDR3: CASNSDSRLPSNYGYTF. The CDR3 DNA reads as TGTGCCAGCAATTCCGACAGCCGACTTCCCTCTAACTATGGCTACACCTTC.

Points on this clonotype: A much larger clone differs from this one at a single base, so this may be a read error. The rearrangement uses TRBV28 and TRBJ1-1; 7 bases match TRBD1. Germline CDR1 is MDHEN and CDR2 is SYDVKM. CDR3 size: 13 residues. The CDR3 reads CAGSSRGQLGAFF. The CDR3 DNA reads as TGTGCCGGCAGTTCGAGGGGACAGTTGGGAGCTTTCTTT.

The chain carries TRBV6-1 and TRBJ1-5; D is undetermined. CDR1 MNHNS and CDR2 SASEGT come from the germline V gene. V was cut by 4 bases and J by 0 bases, with 10 bases left in between. The CDR3 contains 15 residues. The CDR3 nucleotides are TGTGCCAGCAGTGGACGGACCACTAGCAATCAGCCCCAGCATTTT. Translated: CASSGRTTSNQPQHF.

The rearrangement links TRBV5-5 to TRBJ1-1; D remains unclear. Trimming left V 4 bases short and J 6 bases short, with 10 bases between. The germline V gene has CDR1 SGHKS and CDR2 YYEKEE (reference sequence). This CDR3 has 12 residues. The CDR3: CASSPLLAEAFF. DNA for the CDR3: TGTGCCAGCAGCCCTCTCTTGGCTGAAGCTTTCTTT.

The sample holds a few counts of this clonotype. The chain combines TRBV7-9 with TRBJ2-7, with D perhaps TRBD1 (5 bases). This CDR3 is 16 amino acids long. Trimming left V 5 bases short and J 2 bases short, with 19 bases between. CDR1 and CDR2 from the germline V gene are SEHNR and FQNEAQ (reference sequence). CDR3 nucleotides: TGTGCCAGCAGCGCGTTGACAGCCCCCCAGACCTACGAGCAGTACTTC. This sequence encodes CASSALTAPQTYEQYF.

This clonotype was counted between two and nine times. This chain uses TRBV19 with TRBJ1-2; 9 nucleotides align to TRBD1. Germline V CDR1 and CDR2: LNHDA, SQIVND (reference sequence). CDR3 length equals 15 residues. Unmatched junction bases numbered 9, after V lost 6 bases and J lost 4 bases. The chain's CDR3 is CASSLLGQGLYGYTF. For the CDR3, the DNA is TGTGCCAGTAGCCTGCTCGGACAGGGGCTCTATGGCTACACCTTC.

The chain uses TRBV14 and TRBJ1-2, with D uncertain. Germline V gene lookup returns CDR1 SGHDN and CDR2 FVKESK. The ends were cut back, 3 bases at V and 4 bases at J, with 15 bases in the middle. This CDR3 comprises 15 residues. The CDR3 reads CASSHSVRGGYGYTF. Written as DNA, the CDR3 is TGTGCCAGCAGCCATAGCGTCCGGGGAGGCTATGGCTACACCTTC.

The chain combines TRBV19 with TRBJ1-2, with TRBD1 matching over 8 bases. J lost 7 bases, V lost 5 bases, and 9 bases had no gene match. Germline-derived CDR1 and CDR2 are LNHDA and SQIVND (reference sequence). The CDR3 covers 14 residues. CDR3 coding DNA: TGTGCCAGTAGTCCTCAGACAGGGGTAGCTGGCTACACCTTC. Amino acids: CASSPQTGVAGYTF.

This clonotype was counted ten times or more. The rearrangement joins TRBV2 to TRBJ1-1; D is unresolved. The CDR3 has 13 residues. Trimming cost V 6 bases and J 1 base, with 9 bases left between them. Germline V gene sequence: CDR1 SNHLY, CDR2 FYNNEI. Here the CDR3 DNA reads TGTGCCAGCAGCCAAAGGGAGAACACTGAAGCTTTCTTT. The encoded protein is CASSQRENTEAFF.

In this sample, this clonotype turned up a few times. This chain connects TRBV20-1 to TRBJ1-4; 8 nucleotides line up with TRBD1. CDR1 DFQATT and CDR2 SNEGSKA come from the germline V gene (reference sequence). The CDR3 length is 16 residues. J gave up 2 bases and V 3 bases, and 8 bases lay outside the gene matches. The CDR3 DNA is TGCAGTGCTAGGGAAGGACAGGGCTTCACTAATGAAAAACTGTTTTTT. Its protein product is CSAREGQGFTNEKLFF.

This rearrangement joins TRBV19 to TRBJ1-1; D is uncertain. CDR3 size: 12 residues. Germline V gene lookup returns CDR1 LNHDA and CDR2 SQIVND (reference sequence). Trimming removed 6 bases at V and 1 base at J, with 6 bases between. The CDR3 nucleotides read TGTGCCAGTAGATGGAGGAACACTGAAGCTTTCTTT. Translated: CASRWRNTEAFF.

This clonotype was detected ten times or more. V gene TRBV2 combines with J gene TRBJ2-6; D perhaps matches TRBD2 (6 bases). Germline-derived CDR1 and CDR2 are SNHLY and FYNNEI. Trimming took 10 bases from V and 0 from J, leaving 22 bases between them. CDR3 size: 18 residues. CDR3 nucleotide sequence: TGTGCCACCTCCGGACGGCTAGCGCGTAGCTCTGGGGCCAACGTCCTGACTTTC. This encodes CATSGRLARSSGANVLTF.

This clonotype occurred a few times. The chain recombines TRBV29-1 with TRBJ1-1; D remains unclear. V was cut by 7 bases and J by 2 bases, with 14 bases left in between. CDR1 and CDR2 from the germline V gene are SQVTM and ANQGSEA. This CDR3 has 13 amino acids. CDR3 protein: CSGERRPNTEAFF. In DNA, the CDR3 is TGCAGCGGGGAGCGCAGGCCCAACACTGAAGCTTTCTTT.

This CDR3 is CAWSVSGVGNTIYF. The CDR3 bases are TGTGCCTGGAGTGTTTCGGGGGTCGGAAACACCATATATTTT. The rearrangement links TRBV30 to TRBJ1-3, with a possible D match to TRBD1 (5 bases). The germline V and J ends were trimmed by 0 bases and 4 bases, with 10 bases remaining between them. The CDR3 is 14 residues long. CDR1 is GTSNPN and CDR2 is SVGIG in the germline V gene (reference sequence).

This chain joins TRBV20-1 and TRBJ1-1; 8 bases align to TRBD1. V trimming: 0 bases; J trimming: 1 base; junction bases outside the gene matches: 4. The CDR3 length is 15 residues. CDR1 is DFQATT, CDR2 SNEGSKA, per germline (reference sequence). CDR3: CSARDFGTGNTEAFF. The CDR3 nucleotides are TGCAGTGCTAGAGATTTCGGGACAGGGAACACTGAAGCTTTCTTT.

J is TRBJ1-5 and V is TRBV6-1; perhaps TRBD1 as D (6 bases). This CDR3 region has 14 residues. The V and J ends lost 6 bases and 0 bases respectively, with 9 bases between them. CDR1 is MNHNS, CDR2 SASEGT, per germline. The CDR3 is CASRQGSSNQPQHF. DNA of the CDR3: TGTGCCAGCAGACAGGGTTCTAGCAATCAGCCCCAGCATTTT.

The V gene is TRBV29-1, the J gene TRBJ2-7, with TRBD2 matching over 8 bases. V lost 3 bases and J lost 3; bases outside the gene matches: 1. Germline CDR1 SQVTM, CDR2 ANQGSEA. The CDR3 has 12 amino acids. CDR3: CSVEGLGYEQYF. The CDR3 DNA sequence: TGCAGCGTTGAGGGACTAGGCTACGAGCAGTACTTC.

This clonotype was seen more than once but under ten times. The chain recombines TRBV5-1 with TRBJ1-2; maybe TRBD1 (6 bases). Germline loops: CDR1 SGHRS, CDR2 YFSETQ. The CDR3 totals 16 residues. Trimming pared 5 bases from V and 2 bases from J, leaving 19 bases between. This chain's CDR3 is CASRDGQPLSNYGYTF. DNA of the CDR3: TGCGCCAGCAGGGATGGACAGCCACTCTCGAACTATGGCTACACCTTC.

The sample holds many counts of this clonotype. The chain employs TRBV30 and TRBJ1-5; no reliable D call. The CDR3 sequence is 13 residues long. Germline V gene lookup returns CDR1 GTSNPN and CDR2 SVGIG (reference sequence). Trimming pared 2 bases from V and 7 bases from J, leaving 12 bases between. CDR3 in amino acids: CAWSYDPGQPQHF. The CDR3 DNA sequence: TGTGCCTGGAGTTATGACCCGGGACAGCCCCAGCATTTT.